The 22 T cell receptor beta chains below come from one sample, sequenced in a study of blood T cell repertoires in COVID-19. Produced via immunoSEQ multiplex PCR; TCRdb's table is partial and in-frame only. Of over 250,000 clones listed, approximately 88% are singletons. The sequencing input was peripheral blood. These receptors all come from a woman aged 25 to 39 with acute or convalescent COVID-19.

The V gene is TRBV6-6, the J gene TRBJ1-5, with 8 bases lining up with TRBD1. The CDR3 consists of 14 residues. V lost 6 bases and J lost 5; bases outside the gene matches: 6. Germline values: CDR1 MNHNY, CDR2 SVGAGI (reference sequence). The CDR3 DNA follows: TGTGCCAGCAGAATAGACAGGGGAGATCAGCCCCAGCATTTT. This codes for CASRIDRGDQPQHF.

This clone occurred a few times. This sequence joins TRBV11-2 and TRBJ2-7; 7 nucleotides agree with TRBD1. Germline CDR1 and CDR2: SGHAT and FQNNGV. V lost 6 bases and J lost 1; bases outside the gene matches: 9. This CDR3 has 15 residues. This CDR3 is CASRLSRTGSYEQYF. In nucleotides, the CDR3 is TGTGCCAGCAGACTTAGTCGGACAGGATCCTACGAGCAGTACTTC.

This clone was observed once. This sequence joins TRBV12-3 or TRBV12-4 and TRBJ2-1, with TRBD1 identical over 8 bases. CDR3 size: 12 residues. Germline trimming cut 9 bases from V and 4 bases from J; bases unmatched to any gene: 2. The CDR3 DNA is TGTGCCAGTAGGACAGGGTACAATGAGCAGTTCTTC. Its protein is CASRTGYNEQFF.

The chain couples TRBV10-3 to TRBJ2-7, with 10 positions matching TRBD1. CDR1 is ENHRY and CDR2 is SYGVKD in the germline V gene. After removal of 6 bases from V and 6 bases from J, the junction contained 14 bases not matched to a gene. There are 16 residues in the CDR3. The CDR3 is CAIRGSRDRGTGEQYF. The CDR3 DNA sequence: TGTGCCATCAGGGGGAGTCGGGACAGGGGAACGGGCGAGCAGTACTTC.

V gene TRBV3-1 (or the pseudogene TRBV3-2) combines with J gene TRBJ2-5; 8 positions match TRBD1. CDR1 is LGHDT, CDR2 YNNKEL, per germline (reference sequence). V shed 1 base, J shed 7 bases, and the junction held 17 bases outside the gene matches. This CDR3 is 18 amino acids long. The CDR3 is CASSQVREDRAPLGTQYF. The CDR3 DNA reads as TGTGCCAGCAGCCAAGTTCGAGAGGACAGGGCCCCGTTAGGGACCCAGTACTTC.

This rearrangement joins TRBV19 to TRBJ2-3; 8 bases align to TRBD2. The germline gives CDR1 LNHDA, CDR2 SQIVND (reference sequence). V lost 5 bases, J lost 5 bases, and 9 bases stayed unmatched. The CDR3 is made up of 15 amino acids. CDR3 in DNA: TGTGCCAGTAGTTTTTACGGGAGGGCCCAAGATACGCAGTATTTT. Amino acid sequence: CASSFYGRAQDTQYF.

The CDR3: CAITGPPETQYF. The CDR3 nucleotides read TGTGCCATCACAGGTCCTCCGGAGACCCAGTACTTC. The chain recombines TRBV10-3 with TRBJ2-5; D is uncertain. Trimming stripped 7 bases from V and 5 bases from J, with 11 bases between. This CDR3 region has 12 residues. Looked up from germline, CDR1 is ENHRY and CDR2 is SYGVKD.

The CDR3 sequence: CASPGSRDTEAFF. The CDR3 coding sequence is TGTGCCAGTCCCGGATCCCGGGACACTGAAGCTTTCTTT. This chain links TRBV6-5 with TRBJ1-1; D is unresolved. CDR1 and CDR2 from the germline V gene are MNHEY and SVGAGI. V was clipped by 9 bases and J by 3 bases, with 14 bases between them. CDR3 length: 13 residues.

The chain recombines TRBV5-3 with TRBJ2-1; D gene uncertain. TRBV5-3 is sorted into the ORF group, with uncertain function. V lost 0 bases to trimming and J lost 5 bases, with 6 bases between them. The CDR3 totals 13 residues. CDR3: CARSLGGDNEQFF. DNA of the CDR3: TGTGCCAGAAGCTTGGGAGGAGACAATGAGCAGTTCTTC.

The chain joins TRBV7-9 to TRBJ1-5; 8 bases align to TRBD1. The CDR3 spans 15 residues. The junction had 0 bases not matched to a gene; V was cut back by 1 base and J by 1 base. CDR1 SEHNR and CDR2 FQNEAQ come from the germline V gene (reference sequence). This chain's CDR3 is CASSLGTGSNQPQHF. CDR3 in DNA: TGTGCCAGCAGCTTAGGGACAGGGAGCAATCAGCCCCAGCATTTT.

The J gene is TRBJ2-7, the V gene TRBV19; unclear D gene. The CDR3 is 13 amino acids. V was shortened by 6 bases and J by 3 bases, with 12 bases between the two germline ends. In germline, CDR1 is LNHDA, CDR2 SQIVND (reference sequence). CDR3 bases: TGTGCCAGTAGCGTATTAAACGGCTACGAGCAGTACTTC. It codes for CASSVLNGYEQYF.

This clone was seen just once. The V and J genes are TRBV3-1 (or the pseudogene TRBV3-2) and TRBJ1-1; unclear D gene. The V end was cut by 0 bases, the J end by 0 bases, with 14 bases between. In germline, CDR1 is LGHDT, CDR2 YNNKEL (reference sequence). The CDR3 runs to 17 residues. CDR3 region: CASSQEKRTDLNTEAFF. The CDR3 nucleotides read TGTGCCAGCAGCCAAGAAAAACGCACAGATCTGAACACTGAAGCTTTCTTT.

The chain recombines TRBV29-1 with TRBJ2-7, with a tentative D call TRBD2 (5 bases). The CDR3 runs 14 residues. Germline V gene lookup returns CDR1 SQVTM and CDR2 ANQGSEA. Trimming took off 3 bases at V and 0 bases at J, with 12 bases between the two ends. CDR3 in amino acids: CSVEGSAGSYEQYF. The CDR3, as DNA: TGCAGCGTTGAGGGTAGCGCCGGCTCCTACGAGCAGTACTTC.

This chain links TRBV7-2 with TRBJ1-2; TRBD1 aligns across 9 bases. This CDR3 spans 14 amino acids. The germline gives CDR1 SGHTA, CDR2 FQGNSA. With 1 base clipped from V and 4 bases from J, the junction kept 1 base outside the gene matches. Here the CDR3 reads CASSLGQGGYGYTF. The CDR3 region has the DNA TGTGCCAGCAGCTTAGGACAGGGGGGCTATGGCTACACCTTC.

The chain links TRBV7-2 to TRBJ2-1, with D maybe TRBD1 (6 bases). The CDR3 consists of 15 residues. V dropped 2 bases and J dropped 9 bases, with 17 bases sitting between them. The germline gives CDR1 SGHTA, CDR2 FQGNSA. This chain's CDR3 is CASSLRTVGLSEQFF. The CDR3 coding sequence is TGTGCCAGCAGCTTAAGGACAGTTGGTCTTAGTGAGCAGTTCTTC.

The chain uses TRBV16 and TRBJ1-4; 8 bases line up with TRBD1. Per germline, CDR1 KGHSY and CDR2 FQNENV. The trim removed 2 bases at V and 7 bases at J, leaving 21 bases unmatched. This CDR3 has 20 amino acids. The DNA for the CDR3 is TGTGCCAGCAGCCAAGATTTCGGAACCGGAGGACAGGGTCTCAGTGAAAAACTGTTTTTT. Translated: CASSQDFGTGGQGLSEKLFF. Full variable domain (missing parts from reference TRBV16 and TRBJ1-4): GEEVAQTPKHLVRGEGQKAKLYCAPIKGHSYVFWYQQVLKNEFKFLISFQNENVFDETGMPKERFSAKCLPNSPCSLEIQATKLEDSAVYFCASSQDFGTGGQGLSEKLFFGSGTQLSVL.

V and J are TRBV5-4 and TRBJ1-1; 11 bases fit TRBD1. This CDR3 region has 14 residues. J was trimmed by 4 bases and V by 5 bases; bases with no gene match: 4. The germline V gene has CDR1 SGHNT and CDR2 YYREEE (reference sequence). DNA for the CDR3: TGTGCCAGCAGGGGACAGGGGGAGCGCACTGAAGCTTTCTTT. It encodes CASRGQGERTEAFF.

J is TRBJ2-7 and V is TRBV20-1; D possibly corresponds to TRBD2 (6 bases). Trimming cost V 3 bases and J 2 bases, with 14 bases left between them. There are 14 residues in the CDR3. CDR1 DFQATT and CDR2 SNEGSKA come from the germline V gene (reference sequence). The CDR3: CSASLPGVPYEQYF. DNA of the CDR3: TGCAGTGCTAGTTTGCCGGGAGTCCCCTACGAGCAGTACTTC.

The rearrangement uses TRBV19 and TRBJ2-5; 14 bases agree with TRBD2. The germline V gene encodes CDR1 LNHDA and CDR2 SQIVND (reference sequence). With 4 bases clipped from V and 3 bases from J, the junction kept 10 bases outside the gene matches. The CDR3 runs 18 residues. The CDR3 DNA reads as TGTGCCAGTAGTACCCAGGGACTAGCGGGAGTGAGAGAAGAGACCCAGTACTTC. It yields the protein CASSTQGLAGVREETQYF. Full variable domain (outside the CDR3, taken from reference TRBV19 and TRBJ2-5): DGGITQSPKYLFRKEGQNVTLSCEQNLNHDAMYWYRQDPGQGLRLIYYSQIVNDFQKGDIAEGYSVSREKKESFPLTVTSAQKNPTAFYLCASSTQGLAGVREETQYFGPGTRLLVL.

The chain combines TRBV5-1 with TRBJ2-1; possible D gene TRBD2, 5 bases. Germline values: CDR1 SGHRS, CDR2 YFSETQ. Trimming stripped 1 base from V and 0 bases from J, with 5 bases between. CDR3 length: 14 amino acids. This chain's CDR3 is CASSLTSSYNEQFF. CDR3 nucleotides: TGCGCCAGCAGCTTGACTAGCTCCTACAATGAGCAGTTCTTC.

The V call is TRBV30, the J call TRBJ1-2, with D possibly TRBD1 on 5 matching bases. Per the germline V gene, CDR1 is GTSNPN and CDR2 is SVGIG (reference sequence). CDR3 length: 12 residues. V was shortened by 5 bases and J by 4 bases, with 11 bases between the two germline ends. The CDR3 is CAWGGRGYGYTF. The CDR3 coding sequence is TGTGCCTGGGGGGGTAGGGGCTATGGCTACACCTTC.

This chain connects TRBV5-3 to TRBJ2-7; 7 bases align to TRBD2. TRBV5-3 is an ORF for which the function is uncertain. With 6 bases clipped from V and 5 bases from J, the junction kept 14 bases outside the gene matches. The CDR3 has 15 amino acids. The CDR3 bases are TGTGCCAGAATCCAAACACCGGGACTAATTCACGAGCAGTACTTC. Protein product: CARIQTPGLIHEQYF.